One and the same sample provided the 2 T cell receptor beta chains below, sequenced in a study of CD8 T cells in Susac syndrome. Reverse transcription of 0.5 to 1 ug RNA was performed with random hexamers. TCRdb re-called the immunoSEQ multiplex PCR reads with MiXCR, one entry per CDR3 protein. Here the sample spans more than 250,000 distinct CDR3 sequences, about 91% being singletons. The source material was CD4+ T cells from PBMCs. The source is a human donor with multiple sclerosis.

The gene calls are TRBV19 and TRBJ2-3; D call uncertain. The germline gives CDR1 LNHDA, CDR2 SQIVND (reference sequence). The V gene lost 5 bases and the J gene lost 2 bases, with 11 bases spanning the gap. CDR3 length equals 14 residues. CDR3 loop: CASSPATDTDTQYF. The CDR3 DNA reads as TGTGCCAGTAGTCCAGCTACCGACACAGATACGCAGTATTTT.

In nucleotides, the CDR3 is TGTGCCAGCACTACCTACGGAGGGGAACCGTTCTTC. Amino acid sequence: CASTTYGGEPFF. This chain links TRBV7-2 with TRBJ2-1, with TRBD2 as a possible D gene (6 bases). Trimming removed 7 bases from V and 15 bases from J, with 19 bases in between. CDR1 SGHTA and CDR2 FQGNSA come from the germline V gene. The CDR3 totals 12 residues.